This T cell receptor (beta chain) was documented in a study of patients and donors after allogeneic stem cell transplantation. TCRdb analysed the RT-PCR reads with MiXCR anew, one entry per CDR3 protein. The table shows roughly 40,000 distinct CDR3 sequences, with under 40% occurring only once. There are 15 residues in the CDR3. V was cut by 3 bases and J by 3 bases, with 11 bases left in between. CDR1 and CDR2 from the germline V gene are SGHVS and FNYEAQ. Sample: blood, either unsorted or a sorted T cell fraction (not recorded which). The genes are TRBV7-6 and TRBJ2-2, with D maybe TRBD2 (6 bases). This sequence was found in a human donor who was either an allogeneic HSCT recipient or a stem cell or donor lymphocyte infusion donor (not recorded which). It is not recorded whose cells these are; they may come from a transplant donor. In DNA form, the CDR3 reads TGTGCCAGCAGCTTGCCGGGAGCTCACACCGGGGAGCTGTTTTTT. It codes for CASSLPGAHTGELFF.